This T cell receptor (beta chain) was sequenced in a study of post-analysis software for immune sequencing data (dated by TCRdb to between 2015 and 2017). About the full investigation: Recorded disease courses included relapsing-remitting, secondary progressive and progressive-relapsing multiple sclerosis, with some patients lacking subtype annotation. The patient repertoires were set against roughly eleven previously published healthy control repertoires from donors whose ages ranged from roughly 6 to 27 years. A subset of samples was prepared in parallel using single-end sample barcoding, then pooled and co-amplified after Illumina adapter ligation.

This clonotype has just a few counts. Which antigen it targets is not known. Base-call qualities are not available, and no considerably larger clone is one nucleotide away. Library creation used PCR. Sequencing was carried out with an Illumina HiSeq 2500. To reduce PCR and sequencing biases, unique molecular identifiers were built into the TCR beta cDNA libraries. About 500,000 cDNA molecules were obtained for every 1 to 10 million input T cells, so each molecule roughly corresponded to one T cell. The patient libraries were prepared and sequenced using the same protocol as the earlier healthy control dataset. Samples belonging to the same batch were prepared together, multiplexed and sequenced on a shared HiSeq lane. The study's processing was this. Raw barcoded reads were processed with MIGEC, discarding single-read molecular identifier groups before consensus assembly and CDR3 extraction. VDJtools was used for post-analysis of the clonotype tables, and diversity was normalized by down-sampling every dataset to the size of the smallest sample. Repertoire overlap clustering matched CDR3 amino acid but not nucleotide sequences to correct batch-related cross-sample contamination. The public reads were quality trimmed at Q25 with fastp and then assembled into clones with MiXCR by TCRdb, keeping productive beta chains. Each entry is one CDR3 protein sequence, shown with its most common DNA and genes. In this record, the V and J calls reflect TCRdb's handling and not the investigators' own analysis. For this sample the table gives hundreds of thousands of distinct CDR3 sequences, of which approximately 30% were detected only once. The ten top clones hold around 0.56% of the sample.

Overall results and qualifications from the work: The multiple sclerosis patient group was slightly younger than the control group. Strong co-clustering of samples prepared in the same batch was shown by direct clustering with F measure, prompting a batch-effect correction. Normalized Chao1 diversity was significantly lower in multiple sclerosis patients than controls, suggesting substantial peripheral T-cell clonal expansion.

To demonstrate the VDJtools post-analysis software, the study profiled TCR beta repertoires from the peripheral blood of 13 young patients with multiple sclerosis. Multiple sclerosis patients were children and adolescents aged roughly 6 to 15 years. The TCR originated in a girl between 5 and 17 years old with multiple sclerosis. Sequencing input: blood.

The nucleotide sequence is TGCAGCGTTGTCGGATCGCGCGAGACCCAGTACTTC. Protein translation: CSVVGSRETQYF. The chain links TRBV29-1 with TRBJ2-5, with the D gene too uncertain to name. The CDR3 spans 12 residues, from the cysteine through the phenylalanine. Only the CDR3 DNA is retained, 36 bases long and in frame from the first base. The germline ends are 11 bases apart after V is trimmed by 4 bases and J by 5 bases. CDR1 and CDR2 were assigned from the germline V gene as SQVTM and ANQGSEA.